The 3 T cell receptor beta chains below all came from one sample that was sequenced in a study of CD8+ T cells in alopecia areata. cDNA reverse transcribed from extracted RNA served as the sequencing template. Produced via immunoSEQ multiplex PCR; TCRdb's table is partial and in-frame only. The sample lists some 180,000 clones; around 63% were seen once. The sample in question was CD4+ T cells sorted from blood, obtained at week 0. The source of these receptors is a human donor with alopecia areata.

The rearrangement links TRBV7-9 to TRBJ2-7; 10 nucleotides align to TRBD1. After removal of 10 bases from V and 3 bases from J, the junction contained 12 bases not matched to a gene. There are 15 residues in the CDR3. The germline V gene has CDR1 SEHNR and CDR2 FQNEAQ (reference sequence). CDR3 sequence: CAIPHSGTGDYEQYF. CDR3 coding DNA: TGTGCCATCCCCCACTCCGGGACAGGGGACTACGAGCAGTACTTC.

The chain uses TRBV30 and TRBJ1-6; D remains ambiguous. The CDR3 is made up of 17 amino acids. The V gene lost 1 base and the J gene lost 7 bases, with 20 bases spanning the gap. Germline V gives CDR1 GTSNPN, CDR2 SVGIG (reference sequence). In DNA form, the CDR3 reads TGTGCCTGGAGTGATCCCCCTCGGCCCCGTTCCAATTCACCCCTCCACTTT. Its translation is CAWSDPPRPRSNSPLHF.

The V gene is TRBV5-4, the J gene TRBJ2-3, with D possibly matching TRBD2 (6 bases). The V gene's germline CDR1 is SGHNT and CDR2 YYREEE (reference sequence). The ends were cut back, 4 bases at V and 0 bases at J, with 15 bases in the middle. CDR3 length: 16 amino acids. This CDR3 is CASSAFSGRSTDTQYF. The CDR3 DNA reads TGTGCCAGCAGCGCTTTTAGCGGACGTAGCACAGATACGCAGTATTTT.